The 29 T cell receptor beta chains in this list originate from one sample, sequenced in a study of T-cell memory formation after mild COVID-19. A single record per CDR3 protein comes from TCRdb applying MiXCR to the 5' RACE reads. The data show 560,000 or so distinct CDR3 sequences, with 15% to 20% seen just once and about 7.5% held by the top ten. Sequenced material: PBMCs or a T cell subset sorted from them (not recorded which). The receptors shown here come from an adult woman who had mild COVID-19 (a few samples of this study predate the infection). Cell type and time point are not known.

This chain uses TRBV6-6 with TRBJ1-6; TRBD1 might be the D (5 bases). This CDR3 has 17 amino acids. CDR1 is MNHNY and CDR2 is SVGAGI in the germline V gene (reference sequence). The V end lost 5 bases, the J end lost 5 bases, and 19 bases lay between the germline ends. The CDR3 here is CASSTRRQGKNNSPLHF. DNA of the CDR3: TGTGCCAGCAGTACCCGTCGCCAGGGAAAGAATAATTCACCCCTCCACTTT.

The chain couples TRBV29-1 to TRBJ2-2; D gene unclear. Germline V gives CDR1 SQVTM, CDR2 ANQGSEA. V was trimmed by 5 bases and J by 0 bases, leaving 7 bases between them. The CDR3 covers 13 residues. CDR3 sequence (DNA): TGCAGCGTTCGAAACGCGAACACCGGGGAGCTGTTTTTT. It translates to CSVRNANTGELFF.

The chain combines TRBV19 with TRBJ1-1; D is undetermined. Per germline, CDR1 LNHDA and CDR2 SQIVND (reference sequence). This CDR3 comprises 13 residues. Trimming took 7 bases from V and 4 from J, leaving 13 bases between them. In nucleotides, the CDR3 is TGTGCCAGTACTACGGACCTCCCCACTGAAGCTTTCTTT. Translated, it gives CASTTDLPTEAFF.

This clonotype has only a few counts. The chain recombines TRBV20-1 with TRBJ2-3; no definite D call. Germline CDR1 reads DFQATT; CDR2 reads SNEGSKA (reference sequence). V dropped 0 bases and J dropped 4 bases, with 11 bases sitting between them. This CDR3 is 14 amino acids long. The DNA for the CDR3 is TGCAGTGCTAGAGATACCGGACGGGCAGATACGCAGTATTTT. Residues: CSARDTGRADTQYF.

V usage is TRBV29-1 and J usage is TRBJ1-2; tentative D call: TRBD1 (6 bases). The CDR3 sequence is 14 residues long. The germline V gene has CDR1 SQVTM and CDR2 ANQGSEA. Deletions cut 7 bases from V and 3 bases from J, with 18 bases between. In DNA form, the CDR3 reads TGCAGCGCCGAACGGGGGGGGCTTGACTATGGCTACACCTTC. Translation gives CSAERGGLDYGYTF.

This clonotype appeared a few times. This chain uses TRBV9 with TRBJ1-6; D may be TRBD1 (5 bases). The CDR3 spans 13 residues. The V and J ends lost 3 bases and 10 bases respectively, with 11 bases between them. The germline V gene has CDR1 SGDLS and CDR2 YYNGEE. CDR3 nucleotide sequence: TGTGCCAGCAGCGCCCTTGACAGCTCACCCCTCCACTTT. As protein: CASSALDSSPLHF.

This clonotype was picked up many times. The V and J genes are TRBV5-1 and TRBJ2-3, with 7 nucleotides matching TRBD2. V trimming: 1 base; J trimming: 1 base; junction bases outside the gene matches: 0. The germline V gene encodes CDR1 SGHRS and CDR2 YFSETQ. CDR3 size: 14 residues. The CDR3 sequence is CASSLTSGTDTQYF. The CDR3 DNA reads as TGCGCCAGCAGCTTGACTAGCGGCACAGATACGCAGTATTTT.

This chain joins TRBV6-1 and TRBJ1-1; no clear D gene. Germline V gives CDR1 MNHNS, CDR2 SASEGT. With 7 bases removed from V and 1 base from J, the gap between germline ends came to 10 bases. The CDR3 is 13 residues long. The CDR3 DNA is TGTGCCAGCATCAAGGTATCGAACACTGAAGCTTTCTTT. Translated: CASIKVSNTEAFF.

CDR3 residues: CASSPSVREDTQYF. The CDR3 DNA reads as TGTGCCAGCTCACCAAGCGTCAGGGAAGATACGCAGTATTTT. The chain recombines TRBV18 with TRBJ2-3; TRBD1 might be the D (5 bases). This CDR3 region has 14 residues. The germline CDR1 and CDR2 sequences are KGHSH and LQKENI. With 2 bases removed from V and 5 bases from J, the gap between germline ends came to 11 bases.

In this sample, this clonotype turned up a few times. The chain recombines TRBV12-3 or TRBV12-4 with TRBJ1-2; D remains ambiguous. The CDR3 length is 15 residues. V was shortened by 2 bases and J by 1 base, with 11 bases between the two germline ends. CDR3 sequence: CASSLRVGLNYGYTF. The CDR3 DNA is TGTGCCAGCAGTTTACGGGTAGGGCTTAACTATGGCTACACCTTC.

The chain joins TRBV6-2 or TRBV6-3 to TRBJ2-7; 15 bases are shared with TRBD2. The CDR3 totals 17 residues. The germline V gene has CDR1 MNHEY and CDR2 SVGEGT. V trimming: 4 bases; J trimming: 0 bases; junction bases outside the gene matches: 4. As DNA, the CDR3 is TGTGCCAGCAGTTGGGGACTAGCGGGAGGCCACTCCTACGAGCAGTACTTC. Translating gives CASSWGLAGGHSYEQYF.

V and J are TRBV7-8 and TRBJ1-1; D not resolved. Germline V gives CDR1 SGHVS, CDR2 FQNEAQ. This CDR3 region has 16 residues. Trimming removed 4 bases from V and 0 bases from J, with 15 bases in between. CDR3: CASSSLSPGMNTEAFF. CDR3 DNA sequence: TGTGCCAGCAGCTCATTGTCCCCGGGGATGAACACTGAAGCTTTCTTT.

This clonotype was detected a few times. This chain joins TRBV3-1 and TRBJ1-1; D is unclear. This CDR3 is built from 15 residues. CDR1 and CDR2 (germline): LGHDT, YNNKEL (reference sequence). Deletions cut 2 bases from V and 2 bases from J, with 12 bases between. The CDR3 spells CASSQSTSVNTEAFF. In DNA, the CDR3 is TGTGCCAGCAGCCAAAGTACTTCCGTAAACACTGAAGCTTTCTTT.

This clonotype was counted only a few times. The rearrangement joins TRBV29-1 to TRBJ1-1, with 7 bases aligning to TRBD1. V lost 4 bases and J lost 7; bases outside the gene matches: 9. CDR3 length equals 13 residues. Germline CDR1 reads SQVTM; CDR2 reads ANQGSEA. As DNA, the CDR3 is TGCAGCGTTGTAAACAGGGGTACGGGTGAAGCTTTCTTT. Its protein is CSVVNRGTGEAFF.

This clonotype has just a few counts. The chain is built from TRBV6-5 and TRBJ2-7; D is undetermined. Looked up from germline, CDR1 is MNHEY and CDR2 is SVGAGI. Trimming stripped 5 bases from V and 6 bases from J, with 8 bases between. The CDR3 contains 11 residues. The CDR3 DNA reads as TGTGCCAGCAGTAGTAGGAGCGAGCAGTACTTC. Amino acid sequence: CASSSRSEQYF.

There are a few counts of this clonotype. CDR3 amino acids: CASSRGEQEQYF. As DNA, the CDR3 is TGTGCCAGCAGCAGAGGGGAGCAGGAGCAGTACTTC. The gene calls are TRBV9 and TRBJ2-7; the D gene could be TRBD1 or TRBD2 (5 bases each). The CDR3 has 12 residues. Germline V gives CDR1 SGDLS, CDR2 YYNGEE. The V gene lost 4 bases and the J gene lost 7 bases, with 12 bases spanning the gap.

At least ten counts were recorded for this clonotype. This chain uses TRBV5-6 with TRBJ2-2; the match to TRBD1 covers 8 bases. The length of the CDR3 is 15 residues. In germline, CDR1 is SGHDT, CDR2 YYEEEE. V lost 2 bases, J lost 1 base, and 1 base stayed unmatched. The CDR3 here is CASSFGTGNTGELFF. CDR3 coding DNA: TGTGCCAGCAGCTTCGGGACAGGGAACACCGGGGAGCTGTTTTTT.

The chain uses TRBV7-9 and TRBJ1-6; D call uncertain. Per the germline V gene, CDR1 is SEHNR and CDR2 is FQNEAQ (reference sequence). The CDR3 has 15 residues. V lost 1 base to trimming and J lost 8 bases, with 12 bases between them. CDR3 nucleotides: TGTGCCAGCAGCTTAGGTGGCAGGCGAGATTCACCCCTCCACTTT. Amino acids: CASSLGGRRDSPLHF.

The chain has TRBV24-1 and TRBJ2-1; 7 bases fit TRBD2. The CDR3 is 17 residues long. Germline CDR1 is KGHDR and CDR2 is SFDVKD. Germline trimming cut 4 bases from V and 2 bases from J; bases unmatched to any gene: 10. This chain's CDR3 is CATSEGLTISPYNEQFF. The CDR3 nucleotides are TGTGCCACCAGTGAGGGACTAACCATCTCCCCCTACAATGAGCAGTTCTTC.

The V and J genes are TRBV20-1 and TRBJ1-3; 8 nucleotides match TRBD1. From germline, CDR1 is DFQATT and CDR2 SNEGSKA (reference sequence). The CDR3 length is 13 residues. V shed 6 bases and J 4 bases; nucleotides not matched to a gene: 5. The CDR3 sequence is CSAKTGVGNTIYF. As DNA, the CDR3 is TGCAGTGCCAAGACAGGGGTCGGAAACACCATATATTTT.

The V call is TRBV30, the J call TRBJ2-7; D perhaps matches TRBD1 (5 bases). V gave up 0 bases and J gave up 2 bases, with 14 bases separating them. The germline gives CDR1 GTSNPN, CDR2 SVGIG (reference sequence). The CDR3 consists of 15 residues. CDR3 protein: CAWSVIPTAAYEQYF. DNA of the CDR3: TGTGCCTGGAGTGTAATCCCGACAGCTGCCTACGAGCAGTACTTC.

This clonotype has ten or more counts. The V gene is TRBV7-9, the J gene TRBJ2-5, with D perhaps TRBD1 (8 bases). Looked up from germline, CDR1 is SEHNR and CDR2 is FQNEAQ (reference sequence). This CDR3 is 16 amino acids long. Trimming left V 8 bases short and J 5 bases short, with 24 bases between. The CDR3 DNA is TGTGCCAGCGATCGGACAGGGAGGGCTTCAACGGAGACCCAGTACTTC. Translated: CASDRTGRASTETQYF. Complete variable domain (other parts from reference TRBV7-9 and TRBJ2-5): DTGVSQNPRHKITKRGQNVTFRCDPISEHNRLYWYRQTLGQGPEFLTYFQNEAQLEKSRLLSDRFSAERPKGSFSTLEIQRTEQGDSAMYLCASDRTGRASTETQYFGPGTRLLVL.

The V gene is TRBV7-9, the J gene TRBJ1-1; 7 bases agree with TRBD1. Trimming cost V 5 bases and J 0 bases; bases outside gene matches: 6. This CDR3 comprises 15 residues. Germline CDR1 SEHNR, CDR2 FQNEAQ (reference sequence). In DNA, the CDR3 is TGTGCCAGCAGCCCAAAAAGGGGGCTGAACACTGAAGCTTTCTTT. Protein sequence: CASSPKRGLNTEAFF.

This clonotype has just a few counts. The chain carries TRBV3-1 and TRBJ1-1, with 7 positions matching TRBD1. Germline values: CDR1 LGHDT, CDR2 YNNKEL (reference sequence). V lost 10 bases to trimming and J lost 5 bases; unmatched junction nucleotides: 10. The CDR3 runs 13 residues. The chain's CDR3 is CAIRQGWGTEAFF. The CDR3 bases are TGTGCCATCCGACAGGGCTGGGGGACTGAAGCTTTCTTT.

This clonotype was observed a handful of times. The V gene is TRBV6-5, the J gene TRBJ2-3, with a tentative D call TRBD1 (6 bases). This CDR3 spans 15 amino acids. The germline CDR1 and CDR2 sequences are MNHEY and SVGAGI. V dropped 5 bases and J dropped 1 base, with 13 bases sitting between them. The CDR3 bases are TGTGCCAGCAGTCACCGGGACACAGGCACAGATACGCAGTATTTT. This sequence encodes CASSHRDTGTDTQYF.

This clonotype has more than one count but fewer than ten. V and J are TRBV20-1 and TRBJ1-2; no clear D. The germline gives CDR1 DFQATT, CDR2 SNEGSKA (reference sequence). The CDR3 is made up of 11 amino acids. V lost 7 bases and J lost 8, with 14 bases in between. The CDR3 loop is CSGLLGPGYTF. For the CDR3, the DNA is TGCAGTGGCTTGCTCGGCCCGGGCTACACCTTC.

Details on this clonotype: One end of the junction varies from germline; a read error may be responsible. The chain links TRBV4-3 to TRBJ2-5; D call uncertain. The CDR3 runs to 13 residues. From germline, CDR1 is LGHNA and CDR2 YSLEER. CDR3 bases: TGCGCCAGCAGCCTTCGCCCCCAAGAGACCAAGTACTTC. Translating gives CASSLRPQETKYF.

The chain uses TRBV5-1 and TRBJ2-3, with 9 bases fitting TRBD2. V was pared by 1 base and J by 0 bases, with 3 bases of the junction left unmatched. Germline V CDR1 and CDR2: SGHRS, YFSETQ. CDR3 size: 16 residues. CDR3 amino acids: CASSLKAGGSTDTQYF. The CDR3 bases are TGCGCCAGCAGCTTGAAGGCGGGGGGGAGCACAGATACGCAGTATTTT.

Of note for this clonotype: At one boundary the junction diverges from the germline segment, which might be a read error. V usage is TRBV18 and J usage is TRBJ1-6; D ambiguous. Germline-derived CDR1 and CDR2 are KGHSH and LQKENI. The length of the CDR3 is 16 residues. The CDR3 region is CASSPGVVDAGSHLHF. CDR3 nucleotide sequence: TGTGCCAGCTCACCAGGGGTCGTAGACGCTGGATCACACCTCCACTTT.